These T cell receptor beta chains were read from a single sample in a study of OX40 agonist ivuxolimab in advanced cancers. Method: immunoSEQ multiplex PCR; TCRdb's copy keeps in-frame clones and lacks some. The sample includes under 90,000 clones, just under 90% of them seen just once. The input for sequencing was CD4+ or CD8+ T cells sorted from blood, taken in a trial of the OX40 agonist ivuxolimab. The receptors stem from an adult with an advanced solid tumor such as melanoma, head and neck, liver or kidney cancer. Each CDR3 is given with its conserved first and last residue. Each record gives: J gene, clone size, D gene, V gene, CDR3 DNA, CDR3 protein. D genes are given only for firm matches. Part of the rows lack a size; the others show once, few, many or a class for expanded clones.

TRBJ2-5 | NA | NA | TRBV11-2 | TGTGCCAGCTCACCCTGGGGGGAGACCCAGTACTTC | CASSPWGETQYF
TRBJ1-4 | once | NA | TRBV6-5 | TGTGCCAGCAGTTACTCGATGGGGGCCCCTAATGAAAAACTGTTTTTT | CASSYSMGAPNEKLFF
TRBJ1-2 | NA | NA | TRBV5-6 | TGTGCCAGCAGCTTCAGGGTCGGGAATGGCTACACCTTC | CASSFRVGNGYTF
TRBJ1-3 | once | NA | TRBV11-2 | TGTGCCAGCAGCTTGGGGGGGACCTCTGGAAACACCATATATTTT | CASSLGGTSGNTIYF
TRBJ1-2 | NA | NA | TRBV20-1 | TGCAGTGCTAGGGCGTTTTATGGCTACACCTTC | CSARAFYGYTF
TRBJ1-1 | NA | TRBD1 | TRBV19 | TGTGCCAGTAGTAGGGGACAGGGGTCCACTGAAGCTTTCTTT | CASSRGQGSTEAFF
TRBJ1-4 | NA | NA | TRBV4-2 | TGTGCCAGCAGCCAAGGCAAAAACCGCCCGGAAAAACTGTTTTTT | CASSQGKNRPEKLFF
TRBJ2-2 | NA | TRBD2 | TRBV5-1 | TGCGCCAGCAGCTTGGTTCCCGGGACTAGCGGGGGAGTGAACACCGGGGAGCTGTTTTTT | CASSLVPGTSGGVNTGELFF
TRBJ1-1 | NA | NA | TRBV5-4 | TGTGCCAGCAGCCACCACAGTACTGAGGGAGCTTTCTTT | CASSHHSTEGAFF
TRBJ2-3 | NA | TRBD2 | TRBV9 | TGTGCCAGCAGCGCCCTAGCGGCTAGCACAGATACGCAGTATTTT | CASSALAASTDTQYF
TRBJ1-2 | NA | TRBD1 | TRBV11-2 | TGTGCCAGCAGCTTCGGGACAGGGGGCGCTCCTGGGGCTGGCTACACCTTC | CASSFGTGGAPGAGYTF
TRBJ1-2 | NA | NA | TRBV9 | TGTGCCAGCAGCGTAAGCAAAAGTAACTATGGCTACACCTTC | CASSVSKSNYGYTF
TRBJ2-7 | NA | NA | TRBV6-5 | TGTGCCAGCAGGATGGGAACCACCTACGAGCAGTACTTC | CASRMGTTYEQYF
TRBJ1-2 | NA | NA | TRBV6-4 | TGTGCCAGCAGTGACTTCAGGGGTAGCGGCTATGGCTACACCTTC | CASSDFRGSGYGYTF
TRBJ2-1 | NA | TRBD2 | TRBV4-2 | TGTGCCAGCAGCCAAAATCAGCGGGAGGTGAACAATGAGCAGTTCTTC | CASSQNQREVNNEQFF
TRBJ2-1 | NA | NA | TRBV4-2 | TGTGCCAGCAGCCGGTCTAAAAGAGAAGACCATGAGCAGTTCTTC | CASSRSKREDHEQFF
TRBJ1-5 | medium-sized | TRBD1 | TRBV30 | TGTGCCTGGACCCAAGAAGGGGGCTGGCAGCCCCAGCATTTT | CAWTQEGGWQPQHF
TRBJ1-2 | NA | TRBD1 | TRBV5-1 | TGCGCCAGCAGCTTGGGGGACAGGGTGCAAAGCGGCTACACCTTC | CASSLGDRVQSGYTF
TRBJ1-6 | NA | NA | TRBV6-5 | TGTGCCAGCAGTTCCCCGGGACGGGATAATTCACCCCTCCACTTT | CASSSPGRDNSPLHF
TRBJ2-7 | NA | NA | TRBV29-1 | TGCAGCGTTCGTGACAGAGACTACGAGCAGTACTTC | CSVRDRDYEQYF
TRBJ1-5 | NA | NA | TRBV5-1 | TGCGCCAGCTCCCCCGGGGGGGAGAGCAATCAGCCCCAGCATTTT | CASSPGGESNQPQHF
TRBJ1-2 | NA | NA | TRBV7-9 | TGTGCCAGCAGCTTAAGGGACGGAGCTAACTATGGCTACACCTTC | CASSLRDGANYGYTF
TRBJ2-2 | few | NA | TRBV5-1 | TGCGCCAGCAGCTACCAGGGGAACACCGGGGAGCTGTTTTTT | CASSYQGNTGELFF
TRBJ2-7 | NA | NA | TRBV10-1 | TGCGCCAGCAGTGAGGGGGGACCATCCAACGAGCAGTACTTC | CASSEGGPSNEQYF
TRBJ2-7 | NA | NA | TRBV10-3 | TGTGCCATCAGCCCGTCATCGCAGGGGTACGAGCAGTACTTC | CAISPSSQGYEQYF
TRBJ2-1 | once | TRBD2 | TRBV4-1 | TGCGCCAGCAGCCAATTCCCCGGGACTAGTTCGCTCTTC | CASSQFPGTSSLF
TRBJ1-5 | NA | NA | TRBV7-9 | TGTGCCAGCAGCCCGGGAGCAGGGGCTCTCGAGCCCCAGCATTTT | CASSPGAGALEPQHF
TRBJ1-1 | NA | TRBD1 | TRBV6-1 | TGTGCCAGCAGTGTGCGGACAGGGGGAGGTCCGAACACTGAAGCTTTCTTT | CASSVRTGGGPNTEAFF
TRBJ2-7 | NA | TRBD2 | TRBV28 | TGTGCCAGCAGCTTAAGGACTAGCGGGGGCGACGAGCAGTACTTC | CASSLRTSGGDEQYF
TRBJ2-1 | NA | NA | TRBV5-4 | TGTGCCAGCAGCCCCCGGAACTCAGGGTTTGATGAGCAGTTCTTC | CASSPRNSGFDEQFF
TRBJ1-2 | NA | NA | TRBV7-2 | TGTGCCAGCAGCTATGGGATGGGGGCAAAGTATGGCTACACCTTC | CASSYGMGAKYGYTF
TRBJ2-2 | NA | TRBD1 | TRBV5-1 | TGCGCCAGCGCGACAGGGGACGATGGCACCGGGGAGCTGTTTTTT | CASATGDDGTGELFF
TRBJ1-2 | NA | NA | TRBV28 | TGTGCCAGCACCTTCAGAGCTAACTATGGCTACACCTTC | CASTFRANYGYTF
TRBJ2-3 | NA | NA | TRBV5-8 | TGTGCCAGCAGCTTGGAGGGGCTTCAGACACAGGTTACGCAGTATTTT | CASSLEGLQTQVTQYF
TRBJ2-5 | NA | NA | TRBV5-1 | TGCGCCAGCAGCTTCAGCGGGACCCAGTACTTC | CASSFSGTQYF
TRBJ2-2 | few | NA | TRBV7-9 | TGTGCCTCGGACGGAAACACCGGGGAGCTGTTTTTT | CASDGNTGELFF
TRBJ1-6 | NA | NA | TRBV5-4 | TGTGCCAGCAGCTTTGGCCCTTCACCCCTCCACTTT | CASSFGPSPLHF
TRBJ2-1 | NA | NA | TRBV2 | TGTGCCAGCAGTGCACAATCAGGCTCTGAGCAGTTCTTC | CASSAQSGSEQFF
TRBJ1-1 | few | NA | TRBV2 | TGTGCCAGCAGTGGGGACTGGTACACTGAAGCTTTCTTT | CASSGDWYTEAFF
TRBJ1-5 | NA | NA | TRBV7-9 | TGTGCCAGCAGTCAAGGTAGCAATCAGCCCCAGCATTTT | CASSQGSNQPQHF